What follows are 18 T cell receptor beta chains derived from one specimen sequenced in a study of T cells in Graves' hyperthyroidism and ophthalmopathy. There were TCR beta CDR3 regions amplified from RNA transcripts. The HTBI primer set was used in a first-round RT-PCR of the TCR CDR3. One entry per CDR3 protein, called by TCRdb with MiXCR from the multiplex PCR reads. This table has fewer than 900,000 distinct CDR3 sequences, less than 20% appearing once. Sequencing input: blood. These receptors originate from a man aged 18 to 30 with Graves' hyperthyroidism.

V is TRBV7-9 and J is TRBJ2-3; D perhaps matches TRBD2 (6 bases). In germline, CDR1 is SEHNR, CDR2 FQNEAQ (reference sequence). Trimming removed 5 bases at V and 3 bases at J, with 15 bases between. This CDR3 is built from 15 residues. CDR3 residues: CASSPGQRVTDTQYF. As DNA, the CDR3 is TGTGCCAGCAGCCCCGGGCAGCGGGTGACAGATACGCAGTATTTT.

This clonotype was observed many times. The chain recombines TRBV5-6 with TRBJ2-3; TRBD2 aligns across 7 bases. The junction had 14 bases not matched to a gene; V was cut back by 0 bases and J by 4 bases. The CDR3 sequence is 18 residues long. Germline lookup yields CDR1 SGHDT and CDR2 YYEEEE. DNA of the CDR3: TGTGCCAGCAGCTTGGCCGGGATGGGAGGGCTCAGTCCAGATACGCAGTATTTT. Its translation is CASSLAGMGGLSPDTQYF.

This clonotype was seen ten or more times. The J gene is TRBJ2-3, the V gene TRBV27; 8 positions match TRBD2. V lost 3 bases and J lost 6; bases outside the gene matches: 8. This CDR3 has 15 amino acids. CDR1 is MNHEY and CDR2 is SMNVEV in the germline V gene (reference sequence). CDR3 DNA sequence: TGTGCCAGCAGTTTGGGGCGGCGCGGGAGGGATACGCAGTATTTT. Translation gives CASSLGRRGRDTQYF.

This clonotype has ten or more counts. The V and J genes are TRBV6-1 and TRBJ1-5; 8 nucleotides agree with TRBD1. Looked up from germline, CDR1 is MNHNS and CDR2 is SASEGT. This CDR3 region has 14 residues. J gave up 2 bases and V 3 bases, and 0 bases lay outside the gene matches. The CDR3 DNA sequence: TGTGCCAGCAGTGAGGGACAGGGCAATCAGCCCCAGCATTTT. The encoded protein is CASSEGQGNQPQHF.

This rearrangement joins TRBV29-1 to TRBJ2-5; 9 bases are shared with TRBD1. Germline V gives CDR1 SQVTM, CDR2 ANQGSEA. The CDR3 sequence is 14 residues long. V was clipped by 7 bases and J by 4 bases; unmatched bases: 10. The chain's CDR3 is CSAAGQGAGETQYF. For the CDR3, the DNA is TGCAGCGCCGCGGGACAGGGCGCAGGAGAGACCCAGTACTTC.

In this sample, this clonotype turned up a few times. The chain is built from TRBV30 and TRBJ2-5; the D is unclear. Trimming took 2 bases from V and 2 from J, leaving 9 bases between them. The length of the CDR3 is 13 residues. Germline-derived CDR1 and CDR2 are GTSNPN and SVGIG (reference sequence). The CDR3 loop is CAWSMQIQETQYF. The CDR3 nucleotides are TGTGCCTGGAGTATGCAGATACAAGAGACCCAGTACTTC. Looking up the rest from reference TRBV30 and TRBJ2-5 gives the full variable domain: SQTIHQWPATLVQPVGSPLSLECTVEGTSNPNLYWYRQAAGRGLQLLFYSVGIGQISSEVPQNLSASRPQDRQFILSSKKLLLSDSGFYLCAWSMQIQETQYFGPGTRLLVL.

This clonotype was seen many times. The rearrangement links TRBV25-1 to TRBJ2-3, with D perhaps matching TRBD1 (6 bases). Germline V gene sequence: CDR1 MGHDK, CDR2 SYGVNS. This CDR3 is built from 15 residues. V gave up 3 bases and J gave up 3 bases, with 13 bases separating them. The CDR3: CASSEAGAGTDTQYF. For the CDR3, the DNA is TGTGCCAGCAGTGAGGCAGGGGCCGGAACAGATACGCAGTATTTT.

The gene calls are TRBV27 and TRBJ1-2; D gene uncertain. V lost 3 bases to trimming and J lost 4 bases, with 9 bases between them. Germline-derived CDR1 and CDR2 are MNHEY and SMNVEV (reference sequence). This CDR3 region has 13 residues. CDR3 coding DNA: TGTGCCAGCAGTTTCACGGCAGCCTATGGCTACACCTTC. Translated: CASSFTAAYGYTF.

This clonotype was recorded many times. The rearrangement links TRBV28 to TRBJ2-5, with 12 bases aligning to TRBD2. The CDR3 sequence is 15 residues long. The germline CDR1 and CDR2 sequences are MDHEN and SYDVKM. V lost 8 bases, J lost 1 base, and 5 bases stayed unmatched. CDR3 region: CASSGLAGSQETQYF. DNA of the CDR3: TGTGCCAGCTCGGGACTAGCGGGTTCCCAAGAGACCCAGTACTTC. Based on the CDR3 plus reference TRBV28 and TRBJ2-5, the full variable domain is DVKVTQSSRYLVKRTGEKVFLECVQDMDHENMFWYRQDPGLGLRLIYFSYDVKMKEKGDIPEGYSVSREKKERFSLILESASTNQTSMYLCASSGLAGSQETQYFGPGTRLLVL.

The sample holds many counts of this clonotype. The V call is TRBV7-8, the J call TRBJ2-1; D is possibly TRBD2 (5 bases). Germline-derived CDR1 and CDR2 are SGHVS and FQNEAQ. Trimming removed 2 bases from V and 7 bases from J, with 15 bases in between. The CDR3 consists of 15 residues. The CDR3 loop is CASSLRTRVLNEQFF. The CDR3 region has the DNA TGTGCCAGCAGCTTACGGACGAGGGTCCTAAATGAGCAGTTCTTC.

Details on this clonotype: A read error may be the cause here, since a much bigger clone is one base away. J is TRBJ2-7 and V is TRBV29-1; 7 bases line up with TRBD2. The V gene end was trimmed by 4 bases and the J gene end by 5 bases; junction bases not matched to a gene: 11. From germline, CDR1 is SQVTM and CDR2 ANQGSEA. The CDR3 consists of 14 residues. The DNA of the CDR3 is TGCAGCGTTGGGACGCGACTAGCCAGGGACGAGCAGTACTTC. Amino acid sequence: CSVGTRLARDEQYF.

The chain joins TRBV6-1 to TRBJ2-7; 14 bases map to TRBD2. Germline values: CDR1 MNHNS, CDR2 SASEGT. The CDR3 is made up of 15 amino acids. The J segment lost 5 bases and the V segment lost 6 bases, leaving 6 bases of the junction unmatched. The CDR3 region has the DNA TGTGCCAGCAGCCGGGGACTAGCGGGAGTGGACGAGCAGTACTTC. This translates into CASSRGLAGVDEQYF.

A few counts support this clonotype. CDR3 DNA sequence: TGCAGTGCTAGTAAGGGAGACTATGGCTACACCTTC. Amino acids: CSASKGDYGYTF. This chain joins TRBV20-1 and TRBJ1-2, with unresolved D. Germline CDR1 and CDR2: DFQATT and SNEGSKA (reference sequence). Trimming shortened V by 3 bases and J by 3 bases, and 8 bases separated the two germline ends. There are 12 residues in the CDR3.

V is TRBV7-9 and J is TRBJ2-3; perhaps D is TRBD1 or TRBD2 (5 bases each). Per germline, CDR1 SEHNR and CDR2 FQNEAQ (reference sequence). This CDR3 has 13 amino acids. Trimming stripped 5 bases from V and 14 bases from J, with 20 bases between. As DNA, the CDR3 is TGTGCCAGCAGCCAGACTACCGGGACCCAGCTGTATTTT. Encoded protein: CASSQTTGTQLYF.

The chain has TRBV20-1 and TRBJ2-2; D possibly corresponds to TRBD1 (5 bases). Trimming left V 6 bases short and J 3 bases short, with 11 bases between. The CDR3 is 13 residues long. Germline lookup yields CDR1 DFQATT and CDR2 SNEGSKA (reference sequence). The CDR3 loop is CSAAGLDTGELFF. DNA of the CDR3: TGCAGTGCCGCAGGGTTGGACACCGGGGAGCTGTTTTTT.

The chain links TRBV20-1 to TRBJ1-5; 10 nucleotides match TRBD1. Germline-derived CDR1 and CDR2 are DFQATT and SNEGSKA (reference sequence). V lost 1 base and J lost 6; bases outside the gene matches: 6. The CDR3 consists of 15 residues. CDR3 bases: TGCAGTGCTAGAGCGGACAGGGGGAACGGTCAGCCCCAGCATTTT. It is translated as CSARADRGNGQPQHF.

This clonotype was detected only a few times. The J gene is TRBJ1-1, the V gene TRBV7-9; D is undetermined. CDR3 size: 12 residues. CDR1 SEHNR and CDR2 FQNEAQ come from the germline V gene (reference sequence). The V gene lost 7 bases and the J gene lost 0 bases, with 6 bases spanning the gap. CDR3 region: CASIYMNTEAFF. CDR3 sequence (DNA): TGTGCCAGCATCTATATGAACACTGAAGCTTTCTTT.

The table lists this clonotype with a few counts. The J gene is TRBJ1-4, the V gene TRBV27; no definite D call. Germline V gene sequence: CDR1 MNHEY, CDR2 SMNVEV (reference sequence). The CDR3 has 13 amino acids. Trimming took off 2 bases at V and 4 bases at J, with 5 bases between the two ends. In DNA form, the CDR3 reads TGTGCCAGCAGTTTAGGGTTTAATGAAAAACTGTTTTTT. Translated, it gives CASSLGFNEKLFF.